This TCR beta chain is from a study of graft-versus-host responses after intestinal transplantation. Background on the study: Isolated intestinal, liver-intestinal, or multivisceral transplants were what recipients had. For two to four years after anti-thymocyte globulin induction, all recipients took tacrolimus and steroids.

This CDR3 comprises 15 residues. Germline V lookup: CDR1 SGHDT, CDR2 YYEEEE. Trimming took 4 bases from V and 4 from J, leaving 17 bases between them. General study results and limits: Researchers found peak circulating GvH clone levels linked to early post-transplant HvG declines. The authors found GvH clones in recipient marrow, some appearing first in ileum or blood.

For this clone: Antigen unknown.

Assay used: immunoSEQ multiplex PCR; TCRdb lists only in-frame clones, some missing. Of over 75,000 clones in the sample, roughly nine tenths are singletons; the top ten hold about 0.27%. This receptor was obtained from a human donor who was the organ donor for an intestinal transplant. This sequence joins TRBV5-6 and TRBJ2-5; D possibly corresponds to TRBD1 (7 bases). Sequenced here: unstimulated CD4+ T cells sorted from spleen or lymph node cells, sampled before transplant. Written as DNA, the CDR3 is TGTGCCAGCAGCAGCCAGGGGGACTGGAGAGAGACCCAGTACTTC. This codes for CASSSQGDWRETQYF.